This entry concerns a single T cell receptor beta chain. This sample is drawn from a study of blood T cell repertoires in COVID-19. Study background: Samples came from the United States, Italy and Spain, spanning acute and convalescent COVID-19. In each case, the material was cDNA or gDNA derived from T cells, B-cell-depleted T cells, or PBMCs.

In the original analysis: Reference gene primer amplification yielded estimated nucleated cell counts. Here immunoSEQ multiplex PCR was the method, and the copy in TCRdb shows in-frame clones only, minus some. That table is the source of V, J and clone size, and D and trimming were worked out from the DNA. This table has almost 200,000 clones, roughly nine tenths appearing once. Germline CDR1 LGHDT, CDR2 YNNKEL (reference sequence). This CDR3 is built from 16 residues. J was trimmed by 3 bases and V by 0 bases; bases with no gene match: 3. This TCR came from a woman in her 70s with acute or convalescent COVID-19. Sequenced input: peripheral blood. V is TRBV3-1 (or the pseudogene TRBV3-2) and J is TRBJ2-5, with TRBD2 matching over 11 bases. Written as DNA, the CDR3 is TGTGCCAGCAGCCAAGAAAGACTAGCGGGGAAAGAGACCCAGTACTTC. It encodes CASSQERLAGKETQYF.